The rows below give T cell receptor beta chains drawn from one sample of a study of radiotherapy plus CTLA-4 blockade in lung cancer. Generated by immunoSEQ multiplex PCR, the TCRdb table keeps only in-frame clones and is missing some. The repertoire has about 97,000 clones, about four fifths of them found once; the top ten carry 2.8%. Sequencing used peripheral blood, obtained from a patient treated with radiotherapy plus ipilimumab. These receptors were taken from a human donor with non-small cell lung cancer who had a partial response to radiotherapy plus ipilimumab. Some clones in this sample may be carry-over from other donors' samples. Both conserved end residues are part of each CDR3. Each record gives: clone size, V gene, J gene, D gene, CDR3 DNA, CDR3 protein. A D gene is named only where the DNA matches it firmly. The listing skips clone size in some rows; elsewhere it reads once, few, many or a size class.

NA,TRBV4-1,TRBJ2-3,TRBD2,TGCGCCAGCAGCCAAGCCAGGACTAGCGGGGGAAGGGCAGATACGCAGTATTTT,CASSQARTSGGRADTQYF
NA,TRBV29-1,TRBJ1-1,NA,TGCAGCGTTGCCCCGGTAGAAGAAGCTTTCTTT,CSVAPVEEAFF
NA,TRBV6-1,TRBJ1-2,TRBD1,TGTGCCAGCAGCCCAGACAGGGTTGGAGCCTATGGCTACACCTTC,CASSPDRVGAYGYTF
NA,TRBV18,TRBJ1-1,NA,TGTGCCAGCTCCCCGGGGGGAGCTGAAGCTTTCTTT,CASSPGGAEAFF
NA,TRBV6-5,TRBJ2-2,NA,TGTGCCAGCAGTTACCGGGACACCGTCTCTGGGGAGCTGTTTTTT,CASSYRDTVSGELFF
few,TRBV7-9,TRBJ2-7,NA,TGTGCCAGCAGCCGCGGTGCGGGGAGTGGATTCTACGAGCAGTACTTC,CASSRGAGSGFYEQYF
NA,TRBV11-2,TRBJ2-1,TRBD1,TGTGCCAGCAGTAGGACAGGGACCTACAATGAGCAGTTCTTC,CASSRTGTYNEQFF
NA,TRBV7-8,TRBJ2-7,TRBD1,TGTGCCAGCAGTTTAGGACAGGGACAAGTCTACGAGCAGTACTTC,CASSLGQGQVYEQYF
NA,TRBV10-2,TRBJ2-3,TRBD1,TGCGCCAGCAGTGATCCAGGGGGCGGCGGGGATACGCAGTATTTT,CASSDPGGGGDTQYF
NA,TRBV11-2,TRBJ1-1,TRBD1,TGTGCCAGCAGCTCTACAGGGGTCGAAGCTTTCTTT,CASSSTGVEAFF
NA,TRBV10-2,TRBJ2-1,TRBD2,TGCGCCAGCAGCCCGACTAGCGGGGCGGGGAGTGAGCAGTTCTTC,CASSPTSGAGSEQFF
NA,TRBV2,TRBJ1-1,TRBD1,TGTGCCAGCAGTGGCCTCGAGGGGGCTACTGAAGCTTTCTTT,CASSGLEGATEAFF
once,TRBV18,TRBJ2-6,TRBD1,TGTGCCAGCTCACCCTCAACAGGGGGTGGTGGGGCCAACGTCCTGACTTTC,CASSPSTGGGGANVLTF
NA,TRBV7-6,TRBJ2-1,TRBD2,TGTGCCAGCAGCTTAGTTCGAGGCGGGAGTCGGGCCTACAATGAGCAGTTCTTC,CASSLVRGGSRAYNEQFF
NA,TRBV6-5,TRBJ2-7,TRBD2,TGTGCCAGCACCGATCAGCGGGGGGGATCCTACGAGCAGTACTTC,CASTDQRGGSYEQYF
NA,TRBV6-1,TRBJ1-1,TRBD1,TGTGCCAGCAGAACCGGGACAGCACAGAACACTGAAGCTTTCTTT,CASRTGTAQNTEAFF
NA,TRBV5-6,TRBJ1-2,TRBD1,TGTGCCAGCAGCGTGACAGGGAGGTCTACGGTTGGCTACACCTTC,CASSVTGRSTVGYTF
few,TRBV7-9,TRBJ1-2,TRBD1,TGTGCCACCCTACCGACAGGGGGCGTGGATGGCTACACCTTC,CATLPTGGVDGYTF
NA,TRBV5-8,TRBJ2-7,TRBD1,TGTGCCAGCAGCTTCGGGACAGTGGGGCAGTACTTC,CASSFGTVGQYF
NA,TRBV15,TRBJ1-2,NA,TGTGCCACCAGCATCGGGGGGGCACAATATGGCTACACCTTC,CATSIGGAQYGYTF
NA,TRBV4-2,TRBJ1-5,NA,TGTGCCAGCAGCCAAGGGGTGGGCCAGCCCCAGCATTTT,CASSQGVGQPQHF